The source of this TCR beta chain is a study of shared clonotypes between healthy human individuals. Per the germline V gene, CDR1 is SGDLS and CDR2 is YYNGEE. There are 14 residues in the CDR3. The J segment lost 4 bases and the V segment lost 3 bases, leaving 4 bases of the junction unmatched. Repertoires were generated with immunoSEQ multiplex PCR, while TCRdb's copy carries only in-frame clones and drops some. The sample holds about 640,000 clones; approximately 79% are singletons and the top ten take under 2%. The material sequenced was memory CD4+ T cells sorted from blood. Subset denoted: CD45RA-negative fraction. The V gene is TRBV9, the J gene TRBJ2-5; the match to TRBD1 covers 9 bases. This receptor was identified in a woman in her twenties or thirties in good health. Written as DNA, the CDR3 is TGTGCCAGCAGCGAGGGACAGGGTATAGAGACCCAGTACTTC. Protein product: CASSEGQGIETQYF.